This T cell receptor beta chain emerged from a study of control samples from healthy donors and cancer patients. TCRdb keeps only in-frame clones here, not all; method: immunoSEQ multiplex PCR. The sample lists about 60,000 clones, more than 95% occurring once. Trimming shortened V by 1 base and J by 0 bases, and 7 bases separated the two germline ends. Germline assignment: CDR1 LNHDA and CDR2 SQIVND (reference sequence). The CDR3 runs to 16 residues. The gene calls are TRBV19 and TRBJ1-6; no definite D call. Sample: blood. The receptor was isolated from a woman aged 18-29 years in good health. For the CDR3, the DNA is TGTGCCAGTAGTATAGGGCGAAACTCCTATAATTCACCCCTCCACTTT. It is translated as CASSIGRNSYNSPLHF.